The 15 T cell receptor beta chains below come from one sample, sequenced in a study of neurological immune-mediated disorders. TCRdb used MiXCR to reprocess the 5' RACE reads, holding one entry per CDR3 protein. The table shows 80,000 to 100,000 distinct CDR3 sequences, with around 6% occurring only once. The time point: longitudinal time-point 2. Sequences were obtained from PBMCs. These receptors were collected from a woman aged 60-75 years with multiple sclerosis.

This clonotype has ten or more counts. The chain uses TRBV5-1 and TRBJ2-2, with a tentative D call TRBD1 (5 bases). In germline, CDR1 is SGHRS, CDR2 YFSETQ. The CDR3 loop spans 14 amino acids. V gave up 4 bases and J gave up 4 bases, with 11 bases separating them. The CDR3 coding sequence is TGCGCCAGCAGCATGGGGCGGAGCACCGGGGAGCTGTTTTTT. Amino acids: CASSMGRSTGELFF.

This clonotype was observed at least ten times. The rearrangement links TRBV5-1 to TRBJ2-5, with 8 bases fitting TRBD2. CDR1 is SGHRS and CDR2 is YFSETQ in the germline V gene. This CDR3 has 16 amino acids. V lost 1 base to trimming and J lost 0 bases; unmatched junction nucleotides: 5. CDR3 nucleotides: TGCGCCAGCAGCTTGAAGATAGCGGGGTACCAAGAGACCCAGTACTTC. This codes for CASSLKIAGYQETQYF.

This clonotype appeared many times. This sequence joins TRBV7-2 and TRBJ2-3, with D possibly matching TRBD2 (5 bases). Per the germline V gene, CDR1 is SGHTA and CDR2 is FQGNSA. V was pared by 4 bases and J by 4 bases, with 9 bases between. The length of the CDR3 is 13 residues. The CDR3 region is CASSSQLADTQYF. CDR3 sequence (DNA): TGTGCCAGCAGCTCCCAACTAGCAGATACGCAGTATTTT.

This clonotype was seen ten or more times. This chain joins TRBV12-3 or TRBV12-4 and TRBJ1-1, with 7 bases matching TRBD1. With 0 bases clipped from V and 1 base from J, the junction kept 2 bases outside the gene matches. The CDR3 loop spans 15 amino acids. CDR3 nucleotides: TGTGCCAGCAGTTTAGCTAACAGGGGGAACACTGAAGCTTTCTTT. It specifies CASSLANRGNTEAFF.

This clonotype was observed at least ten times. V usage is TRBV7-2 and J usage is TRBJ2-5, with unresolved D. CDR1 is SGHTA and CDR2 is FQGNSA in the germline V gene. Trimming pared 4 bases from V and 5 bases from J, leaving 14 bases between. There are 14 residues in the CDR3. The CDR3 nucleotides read TGTGCCAGCAGCTCCTTTGTCCTAATGGAGACCCAGTACTTC. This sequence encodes CASSSFVLMETQYF. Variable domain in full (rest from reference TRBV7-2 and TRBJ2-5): GAGVSQSPSNKVTEKGKDVELRCDPISGHTALYWYRQSLGQGLEFLIYFQGNSAPDKSGLPSDRFSAERTGGSVSTLTIQRTQQEDSAVYLCASSSFVLMETQYFGPGTRLLVL.

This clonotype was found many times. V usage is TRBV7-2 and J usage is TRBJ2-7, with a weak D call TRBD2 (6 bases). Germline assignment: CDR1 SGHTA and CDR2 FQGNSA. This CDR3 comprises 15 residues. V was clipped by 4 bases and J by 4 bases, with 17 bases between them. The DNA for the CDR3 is TGTGCCAGCAGCTACCAACAGGAGGGACCTTACGAGCAGTACTTC. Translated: CASSYQQEGPYEQYF.

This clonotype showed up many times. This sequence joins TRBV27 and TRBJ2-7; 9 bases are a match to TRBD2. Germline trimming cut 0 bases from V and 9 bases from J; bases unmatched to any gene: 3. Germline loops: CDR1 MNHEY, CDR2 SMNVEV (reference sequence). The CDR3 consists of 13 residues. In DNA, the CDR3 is TGTGCCAGCAGTTTATCCCCAGCGGGGGGGCAGTACTTC. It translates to CASSLSPAGGQYF.

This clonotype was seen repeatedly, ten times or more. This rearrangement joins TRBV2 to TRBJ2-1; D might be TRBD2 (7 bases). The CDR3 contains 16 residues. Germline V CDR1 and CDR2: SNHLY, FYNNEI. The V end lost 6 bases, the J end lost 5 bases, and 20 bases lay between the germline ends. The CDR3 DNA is TGTGCCAGCAGGGTGGCGGGGGCCCTGCCCGACAATGAGCAGTTCTTC. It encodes CASRVAGALPDNEQFF. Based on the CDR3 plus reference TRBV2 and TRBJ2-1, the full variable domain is EPEVTQTPSHQVTQMGQEVILRCVPISNHLYFYWYRQILGQKVEFLVSFYNNEISEKSEIFDDQFSVERPDGSNFTLKIRSTKLEDSAMYFCASRVAGALPDNEQFFGPGTRLTVL.

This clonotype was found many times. The CDR3 loop is CASSGGIYEQYF. The CDR3 DNA sequence: TGCGCCAGCTCAGGTGGGATCTACGAGCAGTACTTC. This chain connects TRBV5-1 to TRBJ2-7; no clear D. Deletions cut 7 bases from V and 3 bases from J, with 11 bases between. The CDR3 runs 12 residues. From germline, CDR1 is SGHRS and CDR2 YFSETQ.

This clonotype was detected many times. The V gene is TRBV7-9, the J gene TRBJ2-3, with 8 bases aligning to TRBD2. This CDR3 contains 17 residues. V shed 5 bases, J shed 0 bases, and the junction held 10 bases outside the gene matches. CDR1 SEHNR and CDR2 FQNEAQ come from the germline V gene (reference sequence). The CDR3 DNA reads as TGTGCCAGCAGCCCCGGCGGGAGGAGTGCTAGCACAGATACGCAGTATTTT. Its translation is CASSPGGRSASTDTQYF. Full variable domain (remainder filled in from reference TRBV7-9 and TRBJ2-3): DTGVSQNPRHKITKRGQNVTFRCDPISEHNRLYWYRQTLGQGPEFLTYFQNEAQLEKSRLLSDRFSAERPKGSFSTLEIQRTEQGDSAMYLCASSPGGRSASTDTQYFGPGTRLTVL.

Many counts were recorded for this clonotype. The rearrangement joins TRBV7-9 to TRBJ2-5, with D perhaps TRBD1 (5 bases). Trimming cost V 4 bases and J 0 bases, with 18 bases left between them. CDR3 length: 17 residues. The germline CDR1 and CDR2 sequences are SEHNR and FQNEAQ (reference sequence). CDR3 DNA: TGTGCCAGCAGCTATTCTATTGGTGGGGCGTACCAAGAGACCCAGTACTTC. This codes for CASSYSIGGAYQETQYF.

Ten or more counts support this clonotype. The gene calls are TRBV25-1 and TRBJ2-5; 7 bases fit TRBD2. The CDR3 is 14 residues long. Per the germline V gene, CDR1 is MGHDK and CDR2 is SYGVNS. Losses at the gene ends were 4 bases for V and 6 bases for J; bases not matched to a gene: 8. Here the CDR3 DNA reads TGTGCCAGCAGTGCCCCGGGACTACGGAAGACCCAGTACTTC. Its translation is CASSAPGLRKTQYF.

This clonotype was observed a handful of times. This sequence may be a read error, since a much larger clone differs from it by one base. The CDR3 nucleotides are TGTGCCAGCAGTTCAGGGGCCTACGAGCAGTACTTC. Protein sequence: CASSSGAYEQYF. This chain joins TRBV28 and TRBJ2-7; weak D call: TRBD1 (6 bases). The CDR3 has 12 residues. Germline V CDR1 and CDR2: MDHEN, SYDVKM. Between the trimmed V and J ends, which lost 4 bases and 2 bases, there was a span of 6 bases.

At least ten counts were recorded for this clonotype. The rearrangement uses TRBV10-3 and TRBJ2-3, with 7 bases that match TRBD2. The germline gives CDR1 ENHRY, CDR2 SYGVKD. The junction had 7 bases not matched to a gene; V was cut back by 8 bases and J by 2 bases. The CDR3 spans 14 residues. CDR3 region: CAIGRAGTTDTQYF. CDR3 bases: TGTGCCATCGGCCGAGCGGGAACCACAGATACGCAGTATTTT.

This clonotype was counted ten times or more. CDR3: CATSRDRVYEQYF. As DNA, the CDR3 is TGTGCCACCAGCAGAGACAGGGTCTACGAGCAGTACTTC. The V call is TRBV15, the J call TRBJ2-7, with D perhaps matching TRBD1 (5 bases). The V end was cut by 0 bases, the J end by 3 bases, with 6 bases between. CDR1 LNHNV and CDR2 YYDKDF come from the germline V gene (reference sequence). The CDR3 consists of 13 residues.